A selection of T cell receptor beta chains follows, all from one sample in a study of T cells after yellow fever vaccination. TCRdb passed the 5' RACE reads through MiXCR, listing each CDR3 protein once. The sample comprises hundreds of thousands of distinct CDR3 sequences, more than 3% of which are singletons, and roughly a quarter rests with the top ten. This material consisted of PBMCs, taken on the day of the yellow fever booster vaccination. These receptor sequences come from a man aged 18 to 35 who received the YFV17D yellow fever vaccine. CDR3s include the opening cysteine and the closing phenylalanine or tryptophan. Each record gives: V gene, J gene, D gene, clone size, CDR3 protein, CDR3 DNA. D genes are given only for firm matches. Clone size is not always given. Where it is, it says once, few, many or a class for expanded clones.

TRBV7-6	TRBJ2-3	NA	many	CASSLIGVYTDTQYF	TGTGCCAGCAGCTTAATAGGGGTTTACACAGATACGCAGTATTTT
TRBV9	TRBJ2-7	NA	many	CASSVGSRGGSAEQYF	TGTGCCAGCAGCGTAGGGTCGAGAGGCGGGTCAGCCGAGCAGTACTTC
TRBV7-9	TRBJ2-1	NA	NA	CASTAGRVENEQFF	TGTGCCAGCACCGCGGGTCGGGTGGAAAATGAGCAGTTCTTC
TRBV5-1	TRBJ2-5	TRBD1	NA	CASSPGGTGALGQETQYF	TGCGCCAGCAGCCCCGGTGGGACAGGGGCCTTGGGGCAAGAGACCCAGTACTTC
TRBV6-2/TRBV6-3	TRBJ2-5	NA	few	CASARERATQYF	TGTGCCAGCGCCAGGGAGAGAGCGACCCAGTACTTC
TRBV7-9	TRBJ2-7	TRBD2	NA	CASSLAGLDYEQYF	TGTGCCAGCAGCCTAGCGGGGCTAGACTACGAGCAGTACTTC
TRBV20-1	TRBJ2-2	NA	NA	CSATADNTGELFF	TGCAGTGCTACGGCAGACAACACCGGGGAGCTGTTTTTT
TRBV20-1	TRBJ2-2	NA	many	CSAPRGTGELFF	TGCAGTGCCCCCCGGGGCACCGGGGAGCTGTTTTTT
TRBV18	TRBJ2-5	NA	many	CASSPGRGETQYF	TGTGCCAGCTCACCAGGGAGAGGAGAGACCCAGTACTTC
TRBV7-2	TRBJ2-6	NA	many	CASSLARGLGANVLTF	TGTGCCAGCAGCTTAGCCAGGGGTCTCGGGGCCAACGTCCTGACTTTC
TRBV7-2	TRBJ2-3	TRBD2	NA	CASSLRLAGAGSTDTQYF	TGTGCCAGCAGCTTGCGGCTAGCGGGGGCCGGTAGCACAGATACGCAGTATTTT
TRBV5-4	TRBJ2-5	TRBD2	many	CASSLGLAGEETQYF	TGTGCCAGCAGCTTAGGACTAGCGGGGGAAGAGACCCAGTACTTC
TRBV5-1	TRBJ2-5	NA	many	CASRTTGGKETQYF	TGCGCCAGCAGAACTACCGGGGGTAAAGAGACCCAGTACTTC
TRBV7-6	TRBJ1-4	NA	many	CASSRGGSSAGLFF	TGTGCCAGCAGCCGAGGAGGTAGTTCGGCGGGACTGTTTTTT
TRBV7-9	TRBJ2-5	TRBD2	NA	CASSLKTSGRRETQYF	TGTGCCAGCAGCTTAAAGACTAGCGGGAGGAGAGAGACCCAGTACTTC
TRBV6-5	TRBJ1-1	NA	many	CASSYGRKNTEAFF	TGTGCCAGCAGTTATGGCCGCAAGAACACTGAAGCTTTCTTT
TRBV6-5	TRBJ1-5	NA	NA	CASSYRPSNQPQHF	TGTGCCAGCAGTTACAGGCCGAGCAATCAGCCCCAGCATTTT
TRBV20-1	TRBJ1-6	TRBD1	NA	CSARDLLTGADSPLHF	TGCAGTGCTAGAGATCTCCTCACAGGGGCGGATTCACCCCTCCACTTT
TRBV4-2	TRBJ2-2	TRBD2	NA	CASSLPLAGDTGELFF	TGTGCCAGCAGTCTCCCGCTAGCGGGGGATACCGGGGAGCTGTTTTTT
TRBV6-2/TRBV6-3	TRBJ2-1	NA	many	CASQRRMEYDEQFF	TGTGCCAGCCAGAGGAGGATGGAGTACGATGAGCAGTTCTTC
TRBV4-3	TRBJ2-3	TRBD2	NA	CASSQLAGGLDTQYF	TGCGCCAGCAGCCAACTAGCGGGGGGATTAGATACGCAGTATTTT
TRBV24-1	TRBJ1-1	NA	many	CATSDQGSTEAFF	TGTGCCACCAGTGACCAGGGTTCCACTGAAGCTTTCTTT
TRBV5-1	TRBJ1-1	NA	many	CASSLSGGPGAFF	TGCGCCAGCAGCTTGTCGGGGGGCCCGGGAGCTTTCTTT
TRBV3-1	TRBJ2-7	TRBD2	few	CASSHSEGLAGLAQYF	TGTGCCAGCAGCCACTCCGAGGGACTAGCGGGGTTGGCGCAGTACTTC
TRBV12-3/TRBV12-4	TRBJ1-4	TRBD1	many	CASSLGGQREKLFF	TGTGCCAGCAGTTTAGGGGGACAGAGGGAAAAACTGTTTTTT
TRBV6-2/TRBV6-3	TRBJ1-5	NA	NA	CASSLADRHFSNQPQHF	TGTGCCAGCAGTTTAGCAGATCGACACTTTAGCAATCAGCCCCAGCATTTT
TRBV6-5	TRBJ1-5	TRBD1	NA	CASSATGEGQPQHF	TGTGCCAGCAGTGCGACAGGGGAGGGTCAGCCCCAGCATTTT
TRBV4-2	TRBJ2-1	NA	few	CASSQGLALNEQFF	TGTGCCAGCAGCCAAGGGCTAGCGCTCAATGAGCAGTTCTTC
TRBV20-1	TRBJ1-1	NA	few	CSASEAYTEAFF	TGCAGTGCTAGCGAAGCTTACACTGAAGCTTTCTTT
TRBV12-3/TRBV12-4	TRBJ2-3	TRBD2	few	CASSPWTSGGPGDTQYF	TGTGCCAGCAGTCCTTGGACTAGCGGGGGGCCTGGAGATACGCAGTATTTT
TRBV5-1	TRBJ1-6	NA	few	CASSLEGDGYSPLHF	TGCGCCAGCAGCTTGGAAGGGGACGGATATTCACCCCTCCACTTT
TRBV27	TRBJ2-5	TRBD2	many	CASSPRTSGAETQYF	TGTGCCAGCAGTCCGCGGACTAGCGGGGCGGAGACCCAGTACTTC
TRBV4-1	TRBJ2-3	NA	few	CASSQLGLGTDTQYF	TGCGCCAGCAGCCAACTAGGGCTCGGGACAGATACGCAGTATTTT
TRBV3-1	TRBJ1-1	NA	many	CASSQGSTNTEAFF	TGTGCCAGCAGCCAAGGGTCGACGAACACTGAAGCTTTCTTT
TRBV15	TRBJ2-1	TRBD2	many	CATSRLLAEVDNEQFF	TGTGCCACCAGCAGGCTTCTAGCGGAGGTGGACAATGAGCAGTTCTTC
TRBV5-4	TRBJ2-1	NA	many	CASSLGAGTYNEQFF	TGTGCCAGCAGCTTGGGCGCAGGGACCTACAATGAGCAGTTCTTC
TRBV4-2	TRBJ2-3	TRBD2	many	CASSQEGLAGTDTQYF	TGTGCCAGCAGCCAAGAGGGACTAGCGGGCACAGATACGCAGTATTTT
TRBV11-2	TRBJ2-2	TRBD2	many	CASTFLGGSRTGELFF	TGTGCCAGCACTTTCCTCGGGGGGTCTAGGACCGGGGAGCTGTTTTTT
TRBV28	TRBJ1-3	NA	NA	CASSLTRGSGNTIYF	TGTGCCAGCAGTCTTACCAGAGGCTCTGGAAACACCATATATTTT
TRBV19	TRBJ2-6	NA	NA	CASSIRGSNVLTF	TGTGCCAGTAGTATACGGGGATCCAACGTCCTGACTTTC
TRBV20-1	TRBJ1-2	NA	few	CSASPGEGYTF	TGCAGTGCCTCCCCGGGGGAAGGCTACACCTTC
TRBV7-6	TRBJ2-1	NA	many	CASSQSSAGSSSYNEQFF	TGTGCCAGCAGCCAGTCCTCGGCGGGGAGCAGTTCCTACAATGAGCAGTTCTTC
TRBV3-1	TRBJ1-4	NA	NA	CASSPRRLGEKLFF	TGTGCCAGCAGCCCTCGGAGGTTAGGTGAAAAACTGTTTTTT
TRBV20-1	TRBJ2-7	TRBD1	few	CSANRPGGIEQYF	TGCAGTGCCAACCGGCCAGGGGGCATCGAGCAGTACTTC
TRBV7-3	TRBJ2-1	NA	few	CASRGGGGHSYNEQFF	TGTGCCAGCAGGGGAGGGGGCGGGCACTCCTACAATGAGCAGTTCTTC
TRBV7-2	TRBJ2-2	TRBD1	many	CASSGQGASGELFF	TGTGCCAGCAGTGGACAGGGGGCCAGCGGGGAGCTGTTTTTT
TRBV4-3	TRBJ2-3	TRBD2	NA	CASSQIAGVTDTQYF	TGCGCCAGCAGCCAAATAGCGGGGGTCACAGATACGCAGTATTTT
TRBV29-1	TRBJ1-2	NA	NA	CSVEPYRARGGYTF	TGCAGCGTTGAACCTTACAGGGCTAGGGGTGGCTACACCTTC
TRBV7-2	TRBJ2-1	NA	many	CASSLVGGGGYNEQFF	TGTGCCAGCAGCTTAGTCGGAGGGGGCGGATACAATGAGCAGTTCTTC
TRBV30	TRBJ1-2	NA	many	CASHPGGADYGYTF	TGTGCCTCTCACCCCGGGGGCGCCGACTATGGCTACACCTTC
TRBV4-3	TRBJ2-1	NA	many	CASSPRGNNYLSYNEQFF	TGCGCCAGCAGCCCGAGGGGTAACAACTACCTCTCCTACAATGAGCAGTTCTTC
TRBV5-8	TRBJ2-5	TRBD1	many	CASSLPGTGKETQYF	TGTGCCAGCAGCTTGCCCGGGACAGGGAAAGAGACCCAGTACTTC
TRBV25-1	TRBJ2-2	NA	NA	CASSPRKSASGELFF	TGTGCCAGCAGTCCTCGGAAGAGCGCGAGCGGGGAGCTGTTTTTT
TRBV7-6	TRBJ2-7	NA	few	CASSQTGYEQYF	TGTGCCAGCAGTCAAACAGGGTATGAGCAGTACTTC
TRBV5-8	TRBJ2-3	NA	NA	CASSLVHRNSQYF	TGTGCCAGCAGCTTGGTCCACAGAAACTCTCAGTATTTT
TRBV19	TRBJ2-7	NA	NA	CASSLSTDTYEQYF	TGTGCCAGTAGCCTCTCGACAGACACCTACGAGCAGTACTTC
TRBV5-1	TRBJ1-1	NA	few	CASSLSGLDTEAFF	TGCGCCAGCAGCTTGTCTGGGCTGGACACTGAAGCTTTCTTT
TRBV20-1	TRBJ2-7	NA	few	CSASGAGSSYEQYF	TGCAGTGCTAGTGGTGCGGGGTCCTCCTACGAGCAGTACTTC
TRBV6-5	TRBJ2-5	TRBD1	many	CASRPGWDRGTQETQYF	TGTGCCAGCAGGCCGGGGTGGGACAGGGGGACTCAAGAGACCCAGTACTTC
TRBV5-1	TRBJ1-2	NA	few	CASRYGSPGGYTF	TGCGCCAGCAGATACGGATCCCCCGGTGGCTACACCTTC